This T cell receptor beta chain originates from a study of blood T cell repertoires in COVID-19. Study-level information: Sample material is recorded as cDNA or gDNA derived from T cells, B-cell-depleted T cells, or PBMCs.

V lost 2 bases to trimming and J lost 2 bases, with 13 bases between them. Germline V gives CDR1 MDHEN, CDR2 SYDVKM. There are 15 residues in the CDR3. This clone occurred a few times. Generated by immunoSEQ multiplex PCR, the TCRdb table keeps only in-frame clones and is missing some. This table holds over 200,000 clones, roughly 80% found once. Sample: peripheral blood. This sequence joins TRBV28 and TRBJ2-7; a possible D gene is TRBD2 (6 bases). The clonotype comes from a human donor in a cohort sampled during active COVID-19. CDR3: CASSLRLASTYEQYF. As DNA, the CDR3 is TGTGCCAGCAGTTTAAGGCTAGCGAGTACCTACGAGCAGTACTTC. Combining the CDR3 with reference TRBV28 and TRBJ2-7 gives the whole variable domain DVKVTQSSRYLVKRTGEKVFLECVQDMDHENMFWYRQDPGLGLRLIYFSYDVKMKEKGDIPEGYSVSREKKERFSLILESASTNQTSMYLCASSLRLASTYEQYFGPGTRLTVT.